The clone carrying this TCR beta chain has a handful of counts. Its specificity is unknown. Each single cDNA molecule received a unique molecular identifier. Using its own MiXCR run on the 5' RACE reads, TCRdb lists one record per CDR3 protein. The repertoire includes some 59,000 distinct CDR3 sequences, roughly 8.8% of them detected once, and 20% sits in the top ten. This CDR3 is 16 amino acids long. The V gene's germline CDR1 is MGHRA and CDR2 YSYEKL. Trimming removed 4 bases at V and 0 bases at J, with 15 bases between. The record originates from a study of early T cells in non-severe SARS-CoV-2 infection. As for the study in general: Unsorted whole-blood RNA was sequenced in bulk, leaving chains unpaired. Study-level results: VDJdb-based matching was biased toward anti-spike CD8 responses and missed private and CD4 specificities.

The receptor was isolated from an adult who was a healthcare worker with PCR-confirmed SARS-CoV-2 infection or an uninfected control (not recorded which). Sequenced material: whole blood. The chain employs TRBV4-1 and TRBJ2-5; perhaps TRBD2 as D (7 bases). In DNA form, the CDR3 reads TGCGCCAGCAGCCCCAAGGGGAGGGGGGACCAAGAGACCCAGTACTTC. It is translated as CASSPKGRGDQETQYF.